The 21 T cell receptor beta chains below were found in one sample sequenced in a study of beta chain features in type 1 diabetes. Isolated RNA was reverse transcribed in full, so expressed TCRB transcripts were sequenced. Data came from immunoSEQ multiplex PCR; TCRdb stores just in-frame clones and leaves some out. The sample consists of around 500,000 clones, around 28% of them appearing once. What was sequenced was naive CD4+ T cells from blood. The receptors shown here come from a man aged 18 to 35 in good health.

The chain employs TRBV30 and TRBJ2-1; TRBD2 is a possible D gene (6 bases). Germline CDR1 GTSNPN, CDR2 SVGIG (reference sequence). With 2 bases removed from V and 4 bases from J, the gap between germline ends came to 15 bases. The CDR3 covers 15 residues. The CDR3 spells CAWSIRRAGYNEQFF. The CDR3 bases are TGTGCCTGGAGTATCCGGAGGGCCGGTTACAATGAGCAGTTCTTC.

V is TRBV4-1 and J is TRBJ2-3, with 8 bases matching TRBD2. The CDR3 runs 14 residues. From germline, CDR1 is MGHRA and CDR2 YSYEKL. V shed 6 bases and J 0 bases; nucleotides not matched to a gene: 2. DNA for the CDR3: TGCGCCAGCAGTGAGCGGGAGAGCACAGATACGCAGTATTTT. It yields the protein CASSERESTDTQYF.

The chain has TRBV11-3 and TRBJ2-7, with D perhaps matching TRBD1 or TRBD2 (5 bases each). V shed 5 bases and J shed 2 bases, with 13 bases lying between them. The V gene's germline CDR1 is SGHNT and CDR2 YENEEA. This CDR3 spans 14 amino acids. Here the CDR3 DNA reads TGTGCCAGCAGCCTAGGACTGGGGGCCTACGAGCAGTACTTC. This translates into CASSLGLGAYEQYF. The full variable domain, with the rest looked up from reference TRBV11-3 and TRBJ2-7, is EAGVVQSPRYKIIEKKQPVAFWCNPISGHNTLYWYLQNLGQGPELLIRYENEEAVDDSQLPKDRFSAERLKGVDSTLKIQPAELGDSAVYLCASSLGLGAYEQYFGPGTRLTVT.

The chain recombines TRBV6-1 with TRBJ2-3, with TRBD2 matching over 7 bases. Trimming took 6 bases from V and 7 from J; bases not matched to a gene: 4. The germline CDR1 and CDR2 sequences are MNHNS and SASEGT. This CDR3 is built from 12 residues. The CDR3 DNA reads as TGTGCCAGCAGGGTAGCGGGCAATACGCAGTATTTT. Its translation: CASRVAGNTQYF.

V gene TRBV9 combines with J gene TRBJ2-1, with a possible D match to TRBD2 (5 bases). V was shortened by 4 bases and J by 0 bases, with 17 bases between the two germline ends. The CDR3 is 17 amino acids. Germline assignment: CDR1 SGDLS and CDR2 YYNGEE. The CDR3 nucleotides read TGTGCCAGCAGCCCAAGCTCGGGGTCCCGCTCCTACAATGAGCAGTTCTTC. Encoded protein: CASSPSSGSRSYNEQFF.

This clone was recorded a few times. The CDR3 reads CASSLRGQTEAFF. For the CDR3, the DNA is TGTGCCAGCAGCTTACGCGGACAGACTGAAGCTTTCTTT. The V gene is TRBV11-2, the J gene TRBJ1-1; D might be TRBD1 (6 bases). CDR1 SGHAT and CDR2 FQNNGV come from the germline V gene. Trimming shortened V by 2 bases and J by 5 bases, and 9 bases separated the two germline ends. This CDR3 has 13 residues.

The CDR3 here is CATSIFRGVSEKLFF. The CDR3 DNA is TGTGCCACCAGCATCTTCAGGGGGGTCTCGGAAAAACTGTTTTTT. J is TRBJ1-4 and V is TRBV15, with 7 nucleotides matching TRBD1. The CDR3 contains 15 residues. Germline V gene sequence: CDR1 LNHNV, CDR2 YYDKDF (reference sequence). The J segment lost 8 bases and the V segment lost 4 bases, leaving 10 bases of the junction unmatched.

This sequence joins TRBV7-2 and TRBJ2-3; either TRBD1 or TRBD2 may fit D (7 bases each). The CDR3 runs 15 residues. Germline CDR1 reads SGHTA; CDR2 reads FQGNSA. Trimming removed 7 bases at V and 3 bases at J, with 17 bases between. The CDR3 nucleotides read TGTGCCAGCACCGTGGGTCAGGGGGGGACAGATACGCAGTATTTT. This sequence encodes CASTVGQGGTDTQYF.

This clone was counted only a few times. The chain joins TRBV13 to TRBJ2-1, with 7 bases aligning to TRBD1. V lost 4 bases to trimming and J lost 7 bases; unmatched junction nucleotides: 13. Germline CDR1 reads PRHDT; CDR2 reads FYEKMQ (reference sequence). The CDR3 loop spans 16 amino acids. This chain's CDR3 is CASSSLGQADWNEQFF. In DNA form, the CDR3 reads TGTGCCAGCAGCTCCCTAGGACAGGCCGACTGGAATGAGCAGTTCTTC.

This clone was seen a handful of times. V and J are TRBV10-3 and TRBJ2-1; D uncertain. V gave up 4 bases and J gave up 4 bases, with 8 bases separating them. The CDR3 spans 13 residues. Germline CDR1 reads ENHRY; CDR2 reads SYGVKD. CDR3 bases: TGTGCCATCAGTGGTGAGGAGTACAATGAGCAGTTCTTC. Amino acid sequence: CAISGEEYNEQFF.

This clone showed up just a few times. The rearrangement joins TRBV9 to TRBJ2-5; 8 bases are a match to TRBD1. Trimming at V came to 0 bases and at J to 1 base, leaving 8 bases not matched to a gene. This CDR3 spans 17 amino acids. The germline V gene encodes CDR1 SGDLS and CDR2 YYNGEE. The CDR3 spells CASSVAGQGASQETQYF. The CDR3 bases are TGTGCCAGCAGCGTAGCTGGGCAGGGGGCGTCCCAAGAGACCCAGTACTTC.

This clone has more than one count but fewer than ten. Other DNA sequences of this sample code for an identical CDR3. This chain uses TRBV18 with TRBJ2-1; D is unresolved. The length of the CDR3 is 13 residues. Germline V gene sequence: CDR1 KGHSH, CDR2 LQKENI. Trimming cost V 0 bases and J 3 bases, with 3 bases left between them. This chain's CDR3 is CASSPPGYNEQFF. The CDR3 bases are TGTGCCAGCTCACCACCGGGCTACAATGAGCAGTTCTTC.

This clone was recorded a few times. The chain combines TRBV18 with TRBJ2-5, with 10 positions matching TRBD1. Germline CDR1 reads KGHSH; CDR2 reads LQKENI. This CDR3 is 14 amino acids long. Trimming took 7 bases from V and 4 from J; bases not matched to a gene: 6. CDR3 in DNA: TGTGCCAGCTTCAGGGACAGGGGAGGAGAGACCCAGTACTTC. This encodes CASFRDRGGETQYF.

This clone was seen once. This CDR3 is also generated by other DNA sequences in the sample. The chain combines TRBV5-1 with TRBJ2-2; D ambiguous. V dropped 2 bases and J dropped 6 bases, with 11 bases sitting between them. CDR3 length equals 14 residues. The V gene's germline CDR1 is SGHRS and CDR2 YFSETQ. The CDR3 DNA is TGCGCCAGCAGCTTATTTGAGGCCCCCGGGGAGCTGTTTTTT. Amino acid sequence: CASSLFEAPGELFF.

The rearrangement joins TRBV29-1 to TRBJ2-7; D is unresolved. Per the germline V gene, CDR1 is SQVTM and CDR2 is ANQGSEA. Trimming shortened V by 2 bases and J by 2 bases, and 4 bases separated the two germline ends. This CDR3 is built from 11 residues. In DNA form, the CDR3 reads TGCAGCGTTGAAACTACCTACGAGCAGTACTTC. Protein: CSVETTYEQYF.

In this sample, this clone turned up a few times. Here the CDR3 DNA reads TGTGCCAGCAGCCCCACGGGGCTAGAGACCCAGTACTTC. Protein sequence: CASSPTGLETQYF. The rearrangement joins TRBV7-8 to TRBJ2-5; either TRBD1 or TRBD2 may supply D (5 bases each). The CDR3 is made up of 13 amino acids. CDR1 and CDR2 from the germline V gene are SGHVS and FQNEAQ. Trimming removed 5 bases from V and 4 bases from J, with 11 bases in between.

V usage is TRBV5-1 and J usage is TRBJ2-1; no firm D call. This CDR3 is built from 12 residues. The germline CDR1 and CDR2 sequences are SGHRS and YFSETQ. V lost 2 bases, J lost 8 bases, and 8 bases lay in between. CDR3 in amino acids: CASSFDRHEQFF. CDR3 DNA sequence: TGCGCCAGCAGCTTTGATAGGCATGAGCAGTTCTTC.

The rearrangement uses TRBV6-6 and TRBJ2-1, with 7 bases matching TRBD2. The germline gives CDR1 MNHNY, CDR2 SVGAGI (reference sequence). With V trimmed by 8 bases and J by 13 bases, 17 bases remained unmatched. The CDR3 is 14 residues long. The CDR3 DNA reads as TGTGCCAGCGCTCCCCAGCGGGACCTAAGGGAACAGTTCTTC. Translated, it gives CASAPQRDLREQFF.

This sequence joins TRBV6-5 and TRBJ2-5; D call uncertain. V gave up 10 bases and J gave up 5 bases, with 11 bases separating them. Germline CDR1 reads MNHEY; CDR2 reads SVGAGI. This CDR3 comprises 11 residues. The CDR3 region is CAIGRSETQYF. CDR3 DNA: TGTGCCATCGGACGGAGCGAGACCCAGTACTTC.

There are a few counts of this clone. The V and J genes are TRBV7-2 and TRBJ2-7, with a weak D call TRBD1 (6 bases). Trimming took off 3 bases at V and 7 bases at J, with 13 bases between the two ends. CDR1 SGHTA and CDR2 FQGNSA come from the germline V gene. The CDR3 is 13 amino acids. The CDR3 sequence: CASSFRQAEEQYF. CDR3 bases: TGTGCCAGCAGCTTCAGACAGGCCGAGGAGCAGTACTTC.

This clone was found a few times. CDR3 DNA sequence: TGCAGTGCTGGACATGATCAGCCCCAGCATTTT. This encodes CSAGHDQPQHF. The J gene is TRBJ1-5, the V gene TRBV20-1; maybe TRBD1 (5 bases). V dropped 5 bases and J dropped 5 bases, with 7 bases sitting between them. CDR1 is DFQATT, CDR2 SNEGSKA, per germline (reference sequence). The CDR3 contains 11 residues.